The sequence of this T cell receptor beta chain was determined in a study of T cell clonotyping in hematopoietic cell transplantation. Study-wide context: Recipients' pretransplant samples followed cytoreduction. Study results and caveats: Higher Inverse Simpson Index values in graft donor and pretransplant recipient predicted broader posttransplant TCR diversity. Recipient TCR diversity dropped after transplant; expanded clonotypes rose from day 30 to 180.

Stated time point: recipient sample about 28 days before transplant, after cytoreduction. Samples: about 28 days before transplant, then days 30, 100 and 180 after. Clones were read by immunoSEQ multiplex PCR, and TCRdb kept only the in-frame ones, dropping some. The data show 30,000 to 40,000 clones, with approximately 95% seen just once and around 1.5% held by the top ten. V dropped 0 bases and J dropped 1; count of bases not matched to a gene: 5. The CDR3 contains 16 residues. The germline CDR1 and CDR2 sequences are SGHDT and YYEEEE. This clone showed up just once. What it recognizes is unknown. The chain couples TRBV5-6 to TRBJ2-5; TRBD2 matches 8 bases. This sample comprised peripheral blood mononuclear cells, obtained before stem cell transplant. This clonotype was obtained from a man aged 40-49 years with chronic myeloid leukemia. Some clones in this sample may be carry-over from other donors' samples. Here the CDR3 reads CASSLGAGDPQETQYF. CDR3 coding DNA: TGTGCCAGCAGCTTGGGAGCGGGGGACCCCCAAGAGACCCAGTACTTC. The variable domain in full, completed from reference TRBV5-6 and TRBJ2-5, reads DAGVTQSPTHLIKTRGQQVTLRCSPKSGHDTVSWYQQALGQGPQFIFQYYEEEERQRGNFPDRFSGHQFPNYSSELNVNALLLGDSALYLCASSLGAGDPQETQYFGPGTRLLVL.